This T cell receptor (beta chain) is drawn from a study of graft-versus-host responses after intestinal transplantation. Points from the study as a whole: Recipient marrow held GvH clones, some first seen in ileum or blood.

The assay was immunoSEQ multiplex PCR, and TCRdb's table has in-frame clones only and misses some. The sample shows approximately 50,000 clones, approximately 84% of them seen only once. This CDR3 region has 15 residues. Trimming pared 4 bases from V and 2 bases from J, leaving 15 bases between. The V gene's germline CDR1 is SGHRS and CDR2 YFSETQ. About this clone itself: The antigen remains undetermined.

This TCR was recovered from a human donor who was the organ donor for an intestinal transplant. The starting material was unstimulated CD4+ T cells sorted from spleen or lymph node cells, obtained before transplant. J is TRBJ1-2 and V is TRBV5-1; perhaps TRBD1 as D (5 bases). The CDR3 DNA reads as TGCGCCAGCAGCCTTGGCAGGGCCGGGAACTATGGCTACACCTTC. Translated: CASSLGRAGNYGYTF.